This TCR beta chain was obtained from a study of T-cell reconstitution after alpha-beta-depleted transplantation in children. CDR1 is SGHVS and CDR2 is FQNEAQ in the germline V gene. V lost 6 bases, J lost 2 bases, and 8 bases stayed unmatched. CDR3 length: 16 residues. This clonotype showed up just a few times. Unique molecular identifiers were used in preparing the TCRbeta library. A single record per CDR3 protein comes from TCRdb applying MiXCR to the PCR reads. The profile covers about 190,000 distinct CDR3 sequences, with more than 6.5% appearing a single time and 3% to 3.5% taken by the ten largest.

This TCR was sampled from a human donor who donated a stem cell graft to a child with Wiskott-Aldrich syndrome. V and J are TRBV7-8 and TRBJ2-7, with TRBD2 matching over 12 bases. The source was PBMCs from the stem cell graft donor, collected from the stem cell graft. The chain's CDR3 is CASSWRLAGVPYEQYF. CDR3 DNA sequence: TGTGCCAGCAGTTGGAGACTAGCGGGAGTTCCCTACGAGCAGTACTTC.